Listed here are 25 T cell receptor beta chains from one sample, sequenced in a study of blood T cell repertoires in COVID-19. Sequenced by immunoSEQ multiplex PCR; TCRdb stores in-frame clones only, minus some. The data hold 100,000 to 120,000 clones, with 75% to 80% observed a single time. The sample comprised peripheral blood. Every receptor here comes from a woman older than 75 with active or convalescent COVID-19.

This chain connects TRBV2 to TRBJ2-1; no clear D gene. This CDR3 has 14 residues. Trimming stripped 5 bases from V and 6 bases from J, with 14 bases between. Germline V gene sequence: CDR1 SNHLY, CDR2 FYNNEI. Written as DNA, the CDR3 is TGTGCCAGCAGTCCAAACAAACAGACCAATGAGCAGTTCTTC. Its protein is CASSPNKQTNEQFF. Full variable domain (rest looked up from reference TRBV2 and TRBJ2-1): EPEVTQTPSHQVTQMGQEVILRCVPISNHLYFYWYRQILGQKVEFLVSFYNNEISEKSEIFDDQFSVERPDGSNFTLKIRSTKLEDSAMYFCASSPNKQTNEQFFGPGTRLTVL.

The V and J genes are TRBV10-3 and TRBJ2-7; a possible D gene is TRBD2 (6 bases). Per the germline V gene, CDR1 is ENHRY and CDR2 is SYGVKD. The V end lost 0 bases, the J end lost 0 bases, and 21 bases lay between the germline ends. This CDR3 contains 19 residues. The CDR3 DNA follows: TGTGCCATCAGTGAGTCGAGTTTTGTGGGACTCAATATCTCCTACGAGCAGTACTTC. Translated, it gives CAISESSFVGLNISYEQYF.

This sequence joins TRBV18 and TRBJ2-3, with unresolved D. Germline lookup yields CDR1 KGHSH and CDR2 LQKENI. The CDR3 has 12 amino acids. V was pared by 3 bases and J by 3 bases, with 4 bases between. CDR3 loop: CASSPQTDTQYF. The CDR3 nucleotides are TGTGCCAGCTCACCCCAAACAGATACGCAGTATTTT.

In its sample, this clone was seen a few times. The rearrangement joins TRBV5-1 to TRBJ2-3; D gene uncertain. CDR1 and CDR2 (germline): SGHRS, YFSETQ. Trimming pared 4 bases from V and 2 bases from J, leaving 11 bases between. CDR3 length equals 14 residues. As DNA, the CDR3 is TGCGCCAGCAGCAGTCAATTCTACACAGATACGCAGTATTTT. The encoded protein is CASSSQFYTDTQYF.

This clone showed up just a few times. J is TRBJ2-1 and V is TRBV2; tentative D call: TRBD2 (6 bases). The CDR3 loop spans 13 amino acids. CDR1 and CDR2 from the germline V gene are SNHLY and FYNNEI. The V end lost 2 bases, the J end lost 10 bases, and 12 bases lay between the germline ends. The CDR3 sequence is CASSESARGEQFF. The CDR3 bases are TGTGCCAGCAGTGAATCCGCCCGGGGGGAGCAGTTCTTC.

The CDR3 spells CASSEFGLWSNQPQHF. The CDR3 DNA follows: TGTGCCAGCAGTGAATTCGGTCTATGGAGCAATCAGCCCCAGCATTTT. The chain combines TRBV2 with TRBJ1-5; D not resolved. Germline V CDR1 and CDR2: SNHLY, FYNNEI. CDR3 size: 16 residues. The V and J ends lost 2 bases and 1 base respectively, with 12 bases between them.

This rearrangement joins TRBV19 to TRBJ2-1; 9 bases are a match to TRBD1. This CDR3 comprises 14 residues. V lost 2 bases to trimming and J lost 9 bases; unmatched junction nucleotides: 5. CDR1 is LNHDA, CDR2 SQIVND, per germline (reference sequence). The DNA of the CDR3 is TGTGCCAGTAGTATATGGGACAGGGCCGGTGAGCAGTTCTTC. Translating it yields CASSIWDRAGEQFF.

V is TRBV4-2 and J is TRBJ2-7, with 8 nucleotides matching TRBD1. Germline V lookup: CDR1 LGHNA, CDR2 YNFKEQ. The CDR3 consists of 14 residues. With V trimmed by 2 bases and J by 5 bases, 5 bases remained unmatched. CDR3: CASSQQTGVNEQYF. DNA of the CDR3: TGTGCCAGCAGCCAACAGACAGGGGTTAACGAGCAGTACTTC.

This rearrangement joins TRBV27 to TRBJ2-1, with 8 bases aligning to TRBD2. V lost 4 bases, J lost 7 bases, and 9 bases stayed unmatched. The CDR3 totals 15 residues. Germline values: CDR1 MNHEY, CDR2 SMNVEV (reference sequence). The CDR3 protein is CASSSAGGRLNEQFF. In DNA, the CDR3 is TGTGCCAGCAGTTCTGCGGGCGGGAGGTTAAATGAGCAGTTCTTC.

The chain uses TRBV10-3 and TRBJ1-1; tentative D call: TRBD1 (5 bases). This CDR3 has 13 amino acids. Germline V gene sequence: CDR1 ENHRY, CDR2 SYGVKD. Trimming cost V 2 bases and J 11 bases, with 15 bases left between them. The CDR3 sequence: CAISEAGHPRAFF. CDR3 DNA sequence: TGTGCCATCAGTGAGGCGGGGCACCCCAGGGCTTTCTTT.

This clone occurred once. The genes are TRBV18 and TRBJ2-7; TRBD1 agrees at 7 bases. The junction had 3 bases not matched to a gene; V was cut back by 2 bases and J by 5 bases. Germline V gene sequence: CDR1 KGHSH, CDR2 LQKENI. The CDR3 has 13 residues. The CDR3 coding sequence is TGTGCCAGCTCACCATCGGGACAGAACGAGCAGTACTTC. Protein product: CASSPSGQNEQYF.

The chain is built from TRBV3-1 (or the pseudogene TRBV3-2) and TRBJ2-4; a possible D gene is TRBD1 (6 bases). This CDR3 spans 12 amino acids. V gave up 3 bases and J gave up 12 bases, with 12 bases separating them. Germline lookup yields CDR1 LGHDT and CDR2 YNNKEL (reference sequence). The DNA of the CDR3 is TGTGCCAGCAGCCACCCTACAGGGAGTCAGTACTTC. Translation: CASSHPTGSQYF.

The CDR3 sequence is CAAQSTGVGQPQHF. The CDR3 DNA sequence: TGTGCCGCCCAGTCGACAGGGGTTGGTCAGCCCCAGCATTTT. The chain has TRBV30 and TRBJ1-5; 8 bases are a match to TRBD1. The V gene's germline CDR1 is GTSNPN and CDR2 SVGIG (reference sequence). This CDR3 contains 14 residues. The V gene end was trimmed by 8 bases and the J gene end by 6 bases; junction bases not matched to a gene: 12.

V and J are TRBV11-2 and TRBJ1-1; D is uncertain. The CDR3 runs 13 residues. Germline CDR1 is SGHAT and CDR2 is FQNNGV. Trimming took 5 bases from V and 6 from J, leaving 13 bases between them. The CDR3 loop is CASSPWSEAEAFF. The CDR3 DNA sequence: TGTGCCAGCAGCCCCTGGTCAGAAGCTGAAGCTTTCTTT.

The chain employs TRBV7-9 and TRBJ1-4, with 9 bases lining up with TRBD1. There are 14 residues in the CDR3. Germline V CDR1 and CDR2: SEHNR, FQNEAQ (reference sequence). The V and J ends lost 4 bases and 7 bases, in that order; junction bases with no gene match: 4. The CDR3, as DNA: TGTGCCAGCAGCTACAGGGGGCTGAGTGAAAAACTGTTTTTT. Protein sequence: CASSYRGLSEKLFF.

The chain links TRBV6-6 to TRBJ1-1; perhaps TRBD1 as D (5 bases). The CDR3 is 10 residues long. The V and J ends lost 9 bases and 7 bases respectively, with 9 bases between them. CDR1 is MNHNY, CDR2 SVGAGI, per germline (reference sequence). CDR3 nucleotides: TGTGCCAGGGGGGGACGTGAAGCTTTCTTT. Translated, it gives CARGGREAFF.

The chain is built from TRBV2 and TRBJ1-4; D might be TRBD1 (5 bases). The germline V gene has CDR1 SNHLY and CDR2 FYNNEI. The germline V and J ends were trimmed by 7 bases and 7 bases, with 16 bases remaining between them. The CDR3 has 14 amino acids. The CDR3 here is CASTRWGGGEKLFF. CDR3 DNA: TGTGCCAGCACCCGGTGGGGGGGTGGTGAAAAACTGTTTTTT.

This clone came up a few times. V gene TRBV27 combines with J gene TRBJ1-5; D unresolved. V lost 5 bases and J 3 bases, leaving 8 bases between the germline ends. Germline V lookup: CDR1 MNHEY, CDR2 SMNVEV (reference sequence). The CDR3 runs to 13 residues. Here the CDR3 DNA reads TGTGCCAGCAGTCGGTACGTCAATCAGCCCCAGCATTTT. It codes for CASSRYVNQPQHF.

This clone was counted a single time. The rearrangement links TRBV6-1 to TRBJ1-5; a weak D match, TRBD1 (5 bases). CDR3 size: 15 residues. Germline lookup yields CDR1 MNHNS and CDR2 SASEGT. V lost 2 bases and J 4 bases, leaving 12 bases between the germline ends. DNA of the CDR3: TGTGCCAGCAGTGAAATGTGGGGGGGTAATCAGCCCCAGCATTTT. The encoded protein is CASSEMWGGNQPQHF.

DNA of the CDR3: TGTGCCAGCGCCGAGGGACAAATCCTAGCGGGAGTGGTCCAGTACTTC. The encoded protein is CASAEGQILAGVVQYF. The genes are TRBV18 and TRBJ2-5, with 10 bases identical to TRBD2. The CDR3 contains 16 residues. V shed 8 bases, J shed 10 bases, and the junction held 19 bases outside the gene matches. Germline V gives CDR1 KGHSH, CDR2 LQKENI. The full variable domain, its missing parts supplied by reference TRBV18 and TRBJ2-5, is NAGVMQNPRHLVRRRGQEARLRCSPMKGHSHVYWYRQLPEEGLKFMVYLQKENIIDESGMPKERFSAEFPKEGPSILRIQQVVRGDSAAYFCASAEGQILAGVVQYFGPGTRLLVL.

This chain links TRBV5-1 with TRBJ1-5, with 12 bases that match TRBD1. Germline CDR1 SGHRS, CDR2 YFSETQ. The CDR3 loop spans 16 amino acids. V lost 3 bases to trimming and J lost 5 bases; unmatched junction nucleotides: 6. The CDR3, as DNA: TGCGCCAGCAGCTCGGGGACAGGGGGCTCGGATCAGCCCCAGCATTTT. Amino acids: CASSSGTGGSDQPQHF. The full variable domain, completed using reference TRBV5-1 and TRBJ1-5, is KAGVTQTPRYLIKTRGQQVTLSCSPISGHRSVSWYQQTPGQGLQFLFEYFSETQRNKGNFPGRFSGRQFSNSRSEMNVSTLELGDSALYLCASSSGTGGSDQPQHFGDGTRLSIL.

The CDR3 DNA reads as TGCGCCAGCAGCCACTTAGCGGGACAAGAGACCCAGTACTTC. Its protein product is CASSHLAGQETQYF. The rearrangement uses TRBV4-1 and TRBJ2-5; 8 nucleotides line up with TRBD2. CDR3 size: 14 residues. Germline lookup yields CDR1 MGHRA and CDR2 YSYEKL. Trimming took 3 bases from V and 2 from J; bases not matched to a gene: 2.

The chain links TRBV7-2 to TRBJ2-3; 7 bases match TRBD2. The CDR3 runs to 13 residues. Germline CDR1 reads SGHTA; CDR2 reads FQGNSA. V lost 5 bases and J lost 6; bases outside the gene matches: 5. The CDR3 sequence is CASSRAGLDTQYF. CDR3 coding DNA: TGTGCCAGCAGCAGAGCGGGACTGGATACGCAGTATTTT.

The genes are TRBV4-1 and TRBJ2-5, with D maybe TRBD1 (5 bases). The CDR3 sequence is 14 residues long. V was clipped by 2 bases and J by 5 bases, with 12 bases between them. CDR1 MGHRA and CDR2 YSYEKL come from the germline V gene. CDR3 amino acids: CASSQQGFGETQYF. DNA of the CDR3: TGCGCCAGCAGCCAACAGGGCTTCGGGGAGACCCAGTACTTC.

In DNA, the CDR3 is TGTGCCAGTAGGATACAGGGATCCTATGGCTACACCTTC. Translated, it gives CASRIQGSYGYTF. J is TRBJ1-2 and V is TRBV19, with D perhaps matching TRBD1 (6 bases). The CDR3 consists of 13 residues. CDR1 LNHDA and CDR2 SQIVND come from the germline V gene (reference sequence). V was shortened by 6 bases and J by 4 bases, with 12 bases between the two germline ends.